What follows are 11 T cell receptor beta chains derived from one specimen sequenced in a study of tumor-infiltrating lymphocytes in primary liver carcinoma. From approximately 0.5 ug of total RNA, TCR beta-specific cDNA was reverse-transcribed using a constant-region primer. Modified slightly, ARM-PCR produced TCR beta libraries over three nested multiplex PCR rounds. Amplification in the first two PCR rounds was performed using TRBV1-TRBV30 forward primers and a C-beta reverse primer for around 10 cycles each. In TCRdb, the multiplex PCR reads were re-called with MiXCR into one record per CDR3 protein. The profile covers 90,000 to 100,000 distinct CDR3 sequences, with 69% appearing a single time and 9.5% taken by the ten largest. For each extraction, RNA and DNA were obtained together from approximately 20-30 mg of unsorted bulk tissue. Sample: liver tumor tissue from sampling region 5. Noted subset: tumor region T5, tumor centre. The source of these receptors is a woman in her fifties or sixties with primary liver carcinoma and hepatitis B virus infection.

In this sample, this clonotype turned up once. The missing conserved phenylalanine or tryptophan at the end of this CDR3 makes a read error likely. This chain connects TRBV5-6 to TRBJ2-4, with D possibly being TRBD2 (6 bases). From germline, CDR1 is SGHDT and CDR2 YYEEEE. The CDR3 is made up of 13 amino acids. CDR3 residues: CASSLRDSNIQYL. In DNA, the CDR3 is TGCGCCAGCAGCTTGAGGGACTCAAACATTCAGTACCTC.

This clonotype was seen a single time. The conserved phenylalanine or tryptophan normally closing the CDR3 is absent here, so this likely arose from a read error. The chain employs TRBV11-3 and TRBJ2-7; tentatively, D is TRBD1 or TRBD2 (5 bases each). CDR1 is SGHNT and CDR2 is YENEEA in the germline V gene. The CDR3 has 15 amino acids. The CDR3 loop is CPSSFSPRDGYEQYL. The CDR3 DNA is TGTCCCAGTAGCTTCTCCCCCCGGGACGGCTACGAGCAGTACCTC.

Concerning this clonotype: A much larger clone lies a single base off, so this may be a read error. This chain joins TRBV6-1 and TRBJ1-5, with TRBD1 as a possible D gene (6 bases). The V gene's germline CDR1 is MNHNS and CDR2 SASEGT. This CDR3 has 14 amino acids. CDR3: CTSIPPGHNQPQHF. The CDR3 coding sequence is TGTACCAGCATTCCCCCGGGACACAATCAGCCCCAGCATTTT.

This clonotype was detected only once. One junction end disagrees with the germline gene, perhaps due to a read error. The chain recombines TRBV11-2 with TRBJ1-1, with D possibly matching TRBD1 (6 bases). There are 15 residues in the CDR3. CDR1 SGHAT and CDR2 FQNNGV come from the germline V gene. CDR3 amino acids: CVSGLGDRTSAEAFF. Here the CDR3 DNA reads TGTGTCAGCGGCTTAGGTGACAGGACCAGCGCTGAAGCTTTCTTT.

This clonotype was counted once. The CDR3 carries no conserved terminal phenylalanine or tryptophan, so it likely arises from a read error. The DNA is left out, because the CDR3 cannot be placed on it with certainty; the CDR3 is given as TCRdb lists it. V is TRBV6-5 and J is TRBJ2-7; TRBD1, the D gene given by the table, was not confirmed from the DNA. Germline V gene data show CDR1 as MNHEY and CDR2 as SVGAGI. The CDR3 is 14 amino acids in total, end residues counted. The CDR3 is CASSRQGPLYEHYL.

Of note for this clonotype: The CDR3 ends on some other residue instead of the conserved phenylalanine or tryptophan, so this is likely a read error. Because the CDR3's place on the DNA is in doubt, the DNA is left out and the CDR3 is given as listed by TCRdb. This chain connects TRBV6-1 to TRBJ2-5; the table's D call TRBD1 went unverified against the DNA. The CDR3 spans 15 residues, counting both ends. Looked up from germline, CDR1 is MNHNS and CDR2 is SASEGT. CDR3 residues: CASRYWTDSQETQYL.

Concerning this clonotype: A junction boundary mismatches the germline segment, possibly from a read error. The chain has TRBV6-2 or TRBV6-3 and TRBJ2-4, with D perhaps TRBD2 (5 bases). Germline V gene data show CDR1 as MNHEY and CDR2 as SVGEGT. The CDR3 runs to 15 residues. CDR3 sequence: CASSGSGLAKNIKYF. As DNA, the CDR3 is TGTGCCAGCAGTGGTTCGGGATTAGCCAAAAACATTAAGTACTTC.

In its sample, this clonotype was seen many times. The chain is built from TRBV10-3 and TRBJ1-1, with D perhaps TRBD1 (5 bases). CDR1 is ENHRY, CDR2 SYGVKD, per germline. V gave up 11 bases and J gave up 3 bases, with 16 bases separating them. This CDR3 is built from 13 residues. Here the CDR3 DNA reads TGTGCCGCCAACATGGGGGTGGACACTGAAGCTTTCTTT. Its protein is CAANMGVDTEAFF.

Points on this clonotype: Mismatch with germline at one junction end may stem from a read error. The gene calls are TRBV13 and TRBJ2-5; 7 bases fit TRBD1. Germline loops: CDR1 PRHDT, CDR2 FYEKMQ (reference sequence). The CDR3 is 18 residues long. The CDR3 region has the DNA TGTGCCAGTAGCTCCGATCCGGGCCGTCAGGGGGATAAAGAGACCCAGCACTTC. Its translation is CASSSDPGRQGDKETQHF.

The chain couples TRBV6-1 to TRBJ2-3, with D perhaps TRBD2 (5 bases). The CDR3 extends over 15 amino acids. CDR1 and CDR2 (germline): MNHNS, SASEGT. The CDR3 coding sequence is TGTGACTGCAGTGCACGGGGATATAGCACAGATACGCAGTATTTT. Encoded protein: CDCSARGYSTDTQYF.

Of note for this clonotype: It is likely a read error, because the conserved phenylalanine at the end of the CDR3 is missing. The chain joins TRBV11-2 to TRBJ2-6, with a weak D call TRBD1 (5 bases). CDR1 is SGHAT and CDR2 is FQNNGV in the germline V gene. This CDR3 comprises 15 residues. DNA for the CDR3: TGTGCCAGCAGCTTAGAGCCGGCTGGGGCCAACGCCCTGACTTCC. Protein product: CASSLEPAGANALTS.